Presented here are 22 T cell receptor beta chains from one specimen sequenced in a study of blood T cells in healthy people across ages. Sample-barcoded 5' priming and a J-beta primer mix drove a second PCR of roughly 7 to 11 cycles. Each CDR3 protein is one row after TCRdb ran MiXCR on the 5' RACE reads. The profile shows approximately 1.5 million distinct CDR3 sequences, under 55% of them singletons. Sequences were obtained from blood. All receptors derive from a woman between 18 and 29 years old in good health.

The chain has TRBV5-1 and TRBJ2-7; possibly TRBD1 for D (6 bases). This CDR3 comprises 15 residues. Germline V gene sequence: CDR1 SGHRS, CDR2 YFSETQ. V was clipped by 4 bases and J by 4 bases, with 18 bases between them. The CDR3 spells CASSPGTQVGYEQYF. The CDR3 nucleotides are TGCGCCAGCAGCCCCGGGACACAGGTGGGGTACGAGCAGTACTTC.

The gene calls are TRBV5-1 and TRBJ2-7; D uncertain. CDR1 and CDR2 from the germline V gene are SGHRS and YFSETQ. The CDR3 has 15 residues. V shed 5 bases and J shed 3 bases, with 18 bases lying between them. This CDR3 reads CASSPQVGLNYEQYF. CDR3 coding DNA: TGCGCCAGCAGTCCCCAAGTGGGGTTAAACTACGAGCAGTACTTC. The full variable domain, completed using reference TRBV5-1 and TRBJ2-7, is KAGVTQTPRYLIKTRGQQVTLSCSPISGHRSVSWYQQTPGQGLQFLFEYFSETQRNKGNFPGRFSGRQFSNSRSEMNVSTLELGDSALYLCASSPQVGLNYEQYFGPGTRLTVT.

This clonotype was picked up a small number of times. The rearrangement links TRBV11-2 to TRBJ1-6; D uncertain. V shed 3 bases and J shed 5 bases, with 8 bases lying between them. This CDR3 has 14 residues. Germline CDR1 and CDR2: SGHAT and FQNNGV. The CDR3 nucleotides are TGTGCCAGCAGCTTCCCCAGGCATAATTCACCCCTCCACTTT. Its translation is CASSFPRHNSPLHF.

Only one count was recorded for this clonotype. The chain joins TRBV9 to TRBJ2-5, with D perhaps TRBD1 or TRBD2 (5 bases each). V was pared by 2 bases and J by 11 bases, with 25 bases between. Germline CDR1 is SGDLS and CDR2 is YYNGEE. There are 16 residues in the CDR3. CDR3 bases: TGTGCCAGCAGCGTGTCGGGGTGGGCAGGGTACAATGAGCAGTACTTC. It yields the protein CASSVSGWAGYNEQYF.

The J gene is TRBJ1-6, the V gene TRBV27; tentatively, D is TRBD1 (6 bases). Trimming took 5 bases from V and 3 from J, leaving 8 bases between them. The CDR3 has 14 amino acids. CDR1 is MNHEY, CDR2 SMNVEV, per germline (reference sequence). CDR3 sequence: CASSGQNYNSPLHF. CDR3 nucleotide sequence: TGTGCCAGCAGTGGACAGAACTATAATTCACCCCTCCACTTT.

The V call is TRBV15, the J call TRBJ2-1; unclear D gene. The CDR3 covers 15 residues. CDR1 is LNHNV and CDR2 is YYDKDF in the germline V gene (reference sequence). Trimming stripped 0 bases from V and 0 bases from J, with 6 bases between. CDR3 sequence: CATSRERSSYNEQFF. CDR3 bases: TGTGCCACCAGCAGAGAGAGGAGCTCCTACAATGAGCAGTTCTTC. Full variable domain (rest looked up from reference TRBV15 and TRBJ2-1): DAMVIQNPRYQVTQFGKPVTLSCSQTLNHNVMYWYQQKSSQAPKLLFHYYDKDFNNEADTPDNFQSRRPNTSFCFLDIRSPGLGDTAMYLCATSRERSSYNEQFFGPGTRLTVL.

V is TRBV10-2 and J is TRBJ2-3, with 8 bases that match TRBD2. V was pared by 5 bases and J by 0 bases, with 4 bases of the junction left unmatched. Germline lookup yields CDR1 WSHSY and CDR2 SAAADI. CDR3 length equals 15 residues. The CDR3 protein is CASSISGTSTDTQYF. DNA of the CDR3: TGCGCCAGCAGTATTAGCGGGACTAGCACAGATACGCAGTATTTT.

The DNA for the CDR3 is TGTGCCAGCCAGACAGTGAACACTGAAGCTTTCTTT. Translation: CASQTVNTEAFF. V usage is TRBV25-1 and J usage is TRBJ1-1, with D maybe TRBD1 (5 bases). The V gene's germline CDR1 is MGHDK and CDR2 SYGVNS. This CDR3 is 12 amino acids long. V lost 8 bases, J lost 0 bases, and 7 bases lay in between.

A few counts support this clonotype. This chain joins TRBV7-2 and TRBJ1-4; D is unclear. Trimming left V 3 bases short and J 8 bases short, with 31 bases between. This CDR3 has 20 residues. CDR1 is SGHTA and CDR2 is FQGNSA in the germline V gene. The CDR3 sequence: CASSFGPLASPDPVKEKLFF. The CDR3 DNA follows: TGTGCCAGCAGCTTCGGCCCACTTGCGTCCCCGGATCCGGTTAAAGAAAAACTGTTTTTT.

A remark on this clonotype: A read error may produce the germline difference seen at one junction end. V and J are TRBV7-2 and TRBJ2-3, with 8 bases identical to TRBD1. CDR1 and CDR2 from the germline V gene are SGHTA and FQGNSA. There are 16 residues in the CDR3. As DNA, the CDR3 is TGTGCCGGCAGCGTTCAGACAGGGGCCGTCACAGATACGCAGTATTTT. Its translation: CAGSVQTGAVTDTQYF. The full variable domain, its missing parts supplied by reference TRBV7-2 and TRBJ2-3, is GAGVSQSPSNKVTEKGKDVELRCDPISGHTALYWYRQSLGQGLEFLIYFQGNSAPDKSGLPSDRFSAERTGGSVSTLTIQRTQQEDSAVYLCAGSVQTGAVTDTQYFGPGTRLTVL.

The rearrangement joins TRBV6-2 or TRBV6-3 to TRBJ2-1; 7 nucleotides line up with TRBD2. The DNA end lines up better with TRBJ2-7; the J call may be wrong. This CDR3 is 13 amino acids long. Germline loops: CDR1 MNHEY, CDR2 SVGEGT. The CDR3 region is CASSGRDYNEQYF. The DNA for the CDR3 is TGTGCCAGCAGCGGCCGGGACTACAATGAGCAGTACTTC.

This clonotype has just a few counts. CDR3 region: CSVEGAGGYTF. CDR3 in DNA: TGCAGCGTTGAGGGGGCTGGTGGCTACACCTTC. The chain employs TRBV29-1 and TRBJ1-2, with a possible D match to TRBD1 (6 bases). The germline V gene encodes CDR1 SQVTM and CDR2 ANQGSEA. Between the trimmed V and J ends, which lost 3 bases and 7 bases, there was a span of 9 bases. CDR3 length: 11 amino acids.

This clonotype appeared once. In DNA, the CDR3 is TGTGCCAGCAGTCCTAGAGGGGGGGGACTCGCGGCTAATGAGCAGTTCTTC. Translation gives CASSPRGGGLAANEQFF. The chain couples TRBV7-2 to TRBJ2-1; D possibly corresponds to TRBD2 (7 bases). V lost 6 bases and J 7 bases, leaving 25 bases between the germline ends. The CDR3 has 17 amino acids. Germline V gene data show CDR1 as SGHTA and CDR2 as FQGNSA.

The chain couples TRBV12-3 or TRBV12-4 to TRBJ1-1; a possible D gene is TRBD1 (6 bases). V lost 4 bases and J 10 bases, leaving 13 bases between the germline ends. The length of the CDR3 is 12 residues. For the CDR3, the DNA is TGTGCCAGCAGTTCCAGGGGTGGTGCAGCTTTCTTT. Its translation: CASSSRGGAAFF.

The chain has TRBV20-1 and TRBJ1-1, with D possibly being TRBD1 (5 bases). Germline CDR1 and CDR2: DFQATT and SNEGSKA (reference sequence). This CDR3 is built from 13 residues. With 2 bases removed from V and 3 bases from J, the gap between germline ends came to 10 bases. CDR3 region: CSARTGVHTEAFF. The CDR3 nucleotides are TGCAGTGCTAGAACGGGGGTCCACACTGAAGCTTTCTTT.

This clonotype has a handful of counts. J is TRBJ2-1 and V is TRBV24-1; D not certain. The germline CDR1 and CDR2 sequences are KGHDR and SFDVKD. V dropped 2 bases and J dropped 7 bases, with 17 bases sitting between them. The CDR3 consists of 16 residues. The CDR3 DNA reads as TGTGCCACCAGTGATTCCGGCAGAGATAGAGTTAATGAGCAGTTCTTC. Its protein product is CATSDSGRDRVNEQFF.

The rearrangement uses TRBV10-3 and TRBJ2-5; D tentatively reads TRBD1 or TRBD2 (6 bases each). Germline V gene sequence: CDR1 ENHRY, CDR2 SYGVKD. The CDR3 is made up of 15 amino acids. With 8 bases removed from V and 11 bases from J, the gap between germline ends came to 27 bases. The chain's CDR3 is CAIGPAGARDNEQYF. The CDR3 nucleotides are TGTGCCATCGGCCCCGCAGGAGCGCGGGACAATGAGCAGTACTTC.

The rearrangement uses TRBV12-3 or TRBV12-4 and TRBJ2-7; 9 nucleotides align to TRBD1. J gave up 4 bases and V 1 base, and 2 bases lay outside the gene matches. CDR3 length: 14 residues. CDR3 nucleotides: TGTGCCAGCAGTTTAGACGGACAGGGGTACGAGCAGTACTTC. Translated: CASSLDGQGYEQYF.

This clonotype came up a few times. The chain carries TRBV11-1 and TRBJ2-3; 9 bases are shared with TRBD1. Germline values: CDR1 SGHAT, CDR2 FQDESV (reference sequence). V trimming: 7 bases; J trimming: 4 bases; junction bases outside the gene matches: 12. This CDR3 has 16 residues. The CDR3 DNA reads as TGTGCCAGCACTCCCGGGACAGGGAGGTTCGCAGATACGCAGTATTTT. It yields the protein CASTPGTGRFADTQYF.

DNA of the CDR3: TGTGCCAGCAGGGCGGACAGGGCAAGGAATCAGCCCCAGCATTTT. Amino acid sequence: CASRADRARNQPQHF. J is TRBJ1-5 and V is TRBV12-3 or TRBV12-4; 8 nucleotides line up with TRBD1. The CDR3 has 15 amino acids. Trimming cost V 6 bases and J 4 bases; bases outside gene matches: 8.

The chain links TRBV4-3 to TRBJ2-7; D is unresolved. Looked up from germline, CDR1 is LGHNA and CDR2 is YSLEER. The CDR3 is made up of 15 amino acids. Trimming stripped 1 base from V and 1 base from J, with 11 bases between. CDR3 nucleotide sequence: TGCGCCAGCAGCCAAGCCTCCGCGTTATCCTACGAGCAGTACTTC. Translated: CASSQASALSYEQYF.

A remark on this clonotype: Mismatch with germline at one junction end may stem from a read error. The rearrangement joins TRBV15 to TRBJ1-3; D is ambiguous. CDR3 length: 13 residues. The germline CDR1 and CDR2 sequences are LNHNV and YYDKDF (reference sequence). The CDR3: CATRRASGNTIYF. CDR3 in DNA: TGTGCCACCAGGAGAGCCTCTGGAAACACCATATATTTT.